Presented here are 17 T cell receptor beta chains from one specimen sequenced in a study of response to subunit inactivated influenza vaccine. One entry per CDR3 protein, called by TCRdb with MiXCR from the RT-PCR reads. The table records a few hundred thousand distinct CDR3 sequences, 14% of them present only once. The sample consisted of PBMCs from blood, taken less than 13 days after vaccination. These receptor sequences come from a middle-aged man who received an inactivated influenza vaccine.

The V gene is TRBV9, the J gene TRBJ2-7, with a possible D match to TRBD2 (5 bases). Germline CDR1 is SGDLS and CDR2 is YYNGEE. V lost 2 bases to trimming and J lost 2 bases, with 14 bases between them. The CDR3 length is 15 residues. The CDR3 DNA is TGTGCCAGCAGCGTGGGAGAAAGACCCACCTACGAGCAGTACTTC. Translating gives CASSVGERPTYEQYF.

The chain joins TRBV7-2 to TRBJ2-2; D call uncertain. Trimming cost V 1 base and J 4 bases, with 7 bases left between them. The V gene's germline CDR1 is SGHTA and CDR2 FQGNSA. The CDR3 length is 14 residues. This chain's CDR3 is CASSLVAVTGELFF. The CDR3 DNA follows: TGTGCCAGCAGCTTAGTCGCGGTCACCGGGGAGCTGTTTTTT.

The chain couples TRBV28 to TRBJ2-7; tentatively, D is TRBD1 or TRBD2 (5 bases each). Germline values: CDR1 MDHEN, CDR2 SYDVKM. The CDR3 contains 16 residues. Trimming cost V 3 bases and J 4 bases, with 19 bases left between them. The CDR3, as DNA: TGTGCCAGCAGTTTTATCGGGGCCTCGGGGAGATACGAGCAGTACTTC. This encodes CASSFIGASGRYEQYF.

This rearrangement joins TRBV5-1 to TRBJ2-7; TRBD1 is a possible D gene (6 bases). This CDR3 spans 15 amino acids. Trimming shortened V by 6 bases and J by 2 bases, and 18 bases separated the two germline ends. CDR1 and CDR2 from the germline V gene are SGHRS and YFSETQ. CDR3 coding DNA: TGCGCCAGCACCCCGGACTGGGGGCCCACCTACGAGCAGTACTTC. This sequence encodes CASTPDWGPTYEQYF. The full variable domain, in which reference TRBV5-1 and TRBJ2-7 provide the parts outside the CDR3, is KAGVTQTPRYLIKTRGQQVTLSCSPISGHRSVSWYQQTPGQGLQFLFEYFSETQRNKGNFPGRFSGRQFSNSRSEMNVSTLELGDSALYLCASTPDWGPTYEQYFGPGTRLTVT.

This chain connects TRBV7-8 to TRBJ2-6; D is uncertain. The germline V gene encodes CDR1 SGHVS and CDR2 FQNEAQ. V was pared by 0 bases and J by 0 bases, with 6 bases between. The CDR3 extends over 16 amino acids. Written as DNA, the CDR3 is TGTGCCAGCAGCTTAGCGCACGGCTCTGGGGCCAACGTCCTGACTTTC. Protein product: CASSLAHGSGANVLTF.

The table lists this clonotype with many counts. The chain recombines TRBV5-5 with TRBJ2-2, with D possibly being TRBD1 (6 bases). Trimming left V 1 base short and J 2 bases short, with 9 bases between. The CDR3 totals 15 residues. Germline assignment: CDR1 SGHKS and CDR2 YYEKEE (reference sequence). CDR3 nucleotides: TGTGCCAGCAGCTTGCCGGGACACAACACCGGGGAGCTGTTTTTT. Translated: CASSLPGHNTGELFF.

This clonotype occurred a few times. The chain recombines TRBV27 with TRBJ2-7; no firm D call. There are 14 residues in the CDR3. V lost 6 bases and J lost 3, with 15 bases in between. Germline V gene data show CDR1 as MNHEY and CDR2 as SMNVEV (reference sequence). The CDR3 loop is CASSPALENYEQYF. The CDR3 bases are TGTGCCAGCAGCCCAGCCCTAGAAAACTACGAGCAGTACTTC.

The chain's CDR3 is CATSRPGEAQETQYF. In DNA, the CDR3 is TGTGCCACCAGCAGACCCGGAGAGGCCCAAGAGACCCAGTACTTC. This sequence joins TRBV15 and TRBJ2-5; D call uncertain. V gave up 2 bases and J gave up 1 base, with 11 bases separating them. The CDR3 runs 15 residues. The germline gives CDR1 LNHNV, CDR2 YYDKDF (reference sequence).

This clonotype was detected only a few times. The chain joins TRBV11-2 to TRBJ2-7, with D unresolved. The CDR3 totals 15 residues. Germline V gives CDR1 SGHAT, CDR2 FQNNGV. V was pared by 0 bases and J by 1 base, with 10 bases between. The CDR3 nucleotides are TGTGCCAGCAGCTTAGATAGGTTGGGGTCCTACGAGCAGTACTTC. Amino acid sequence: CASSLDRLGSYEQYF.

The genes are TRBV29-1 and TRBJ2-3, with no clear D. Germline CDR1 SQVTM, CDR2 ANQGSEA. The CDR3 has 13 residues. V was shortened by 2 bases and J by 0 bases, with 6 bases between the two germline ends. CDR3 residues: CSVELSSTDTQYF. The CDR3 DNA follows: TGCAGCGTTGAATTATCTAGCACAGATACGCAGTATTTT.

This clonotype was picked up a small number of times. This chain links TRBV29-1 with TRBJ2-4; no clear D gene. Germline CDR1 is SQVTM and CDR2 is ANQGSEA. The CDR3 runs 11 residues. V dropped 4 bases and J dropped 8 bases, with 9 bases sitting between them. CDR3: CSVVRSHIQYF. As DNA, the CDR3 is TGCAGCGTTGTCCGGTCTCACATTCAGTACTTC.

This clonotype has a count of ten or more. The chain is built from TRBV7-2 and TRBJ2-3, with 9 nucleotides matching TRBD2. The CDR3 consists of 13 residues. V shed 8 bases, J shed 3 bases, and the junction held 3 bases outside the gene matches. Per the germline V gene, CDR1 is SGHTA and CDR2 is FQGNSA. The CDR3 protein is CASGTSLTDTQYF. CDR3 in DNA: TGTGCCAGCGGGACTAGCCTTACAGATACGCAGTATTTT.

The chain combines TRBV20-1 with TRBJ1-1; 7 positions match TRBD1. Trimming removed 0 bases from V and 10 bases from J; junction bases left unmatched: 5. Germline-derived CDR1 and CDR2 are DFQATT and SNEGSKA (reference sequence). The CDR3 is 12 residues long. The CDR3 region has the DNA TGCAGTGCTAGAGATACAGGGGCAGGAGCTTTCTTT. Protein: CSARDTGAGAFF.

The chain carries TRBV5-1 and TRBJ2-5; no firm D call. The CDR3 runs 15 residues. CDR1 is SGHRS and CDR2 is YFSETQ in the germline V gene. V gave up 0 bases and J gave up 1 base, with 10 bases separating them. The CDR3 DNA reads as TGCGCCAGCAGCTTGGGTGGGCCGAGCCAAGAGACCCAGTACTTC. It codes for CASSLGGPSQETQYF. Full variable domain (outside the CDR3, taken from reference TRBV5-1 and TRBJ2-5): KAGVTQTPRYLIKTRGQQVTLSCSPISGHRSVSWYQQTPGQGLQFLFEYFSETQRNKGNFPGRFSGRQFSNSRSEMNVSTLELGDSALYLCASSLGGPSQETQYFGPGTRLLVL.

The genes are TRBV7-3 and TRBJ2-2; the D is unclear. The germline V gene encodes CDR1 SGHTA and CDR2 FQGTGA. This CDR3 contains 14 residues. The V end lost 3 bases, the J end lost 4 bases, and 9 bases lay between the germline ends. The CDR3 sequence is CASSFNSVTGELFF. The CDR3 nucleotides are TGTGCCAGCAGCTTTAATTCGGTCACCGGGGAGCTGTTTTTT.

This clonotype has more than one count but fewer than ten. The rearrangement links TRBV7-2 to TRBJ2-1; D gene ambiguous. The length of the CDR3 is 16 residues. From germline, CDR1 is SGHTA and CDR2 FQGNSA. Trimming removed 5 bases at V and 2 bases at J, with 16 bases between. As DNA, the CDR3 is TGTGCCAGCAGCCCCACGGGTGGGTTGGCCTACAATGAGCAGTTCTTC. This codes for CASSPTGGLAYNEQFF.

This clonotype was counted at least ten times. J is TRBJ2-7 and V is TRBV5-1; 8 bases align to TRBD1. This CDR3 has 15 amino acids. Germline CDR1 and CDR2: SGHRS and YFSETQ. Losses at the gene ends were 0 bases for V and 5 bases for J; bases not matched to a gene: 7. CDR3: CASSLGWTGTDEQYF. CDR3 bases: TGCGCCAGCAGCTTGGGTTGGACAGGGACGGACGAGCAGTACTTC.